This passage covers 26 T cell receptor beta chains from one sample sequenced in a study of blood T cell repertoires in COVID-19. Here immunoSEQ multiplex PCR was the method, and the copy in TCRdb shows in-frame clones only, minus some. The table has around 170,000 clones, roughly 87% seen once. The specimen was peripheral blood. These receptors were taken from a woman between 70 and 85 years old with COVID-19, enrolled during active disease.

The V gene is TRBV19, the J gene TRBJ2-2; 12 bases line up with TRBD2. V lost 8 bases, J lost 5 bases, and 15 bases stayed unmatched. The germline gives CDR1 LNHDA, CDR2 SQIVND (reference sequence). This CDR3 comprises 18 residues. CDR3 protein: CASETGGRLAGATGELFF. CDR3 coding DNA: TGTGCCAGTGAGACAGGGGGGAGACTAGCGGGAGCTACCGGGGAGCTGTTTTTT.

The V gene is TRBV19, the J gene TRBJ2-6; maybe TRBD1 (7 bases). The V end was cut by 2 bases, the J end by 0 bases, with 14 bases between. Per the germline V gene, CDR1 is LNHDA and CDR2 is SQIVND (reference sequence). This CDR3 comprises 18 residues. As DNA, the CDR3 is TGTGCCAGTAGTATACAGGGGGGACCCCTCTCTGGGGCCAACGTCCTGACTTTC. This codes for CASSIQGGPLSGANVLTF.

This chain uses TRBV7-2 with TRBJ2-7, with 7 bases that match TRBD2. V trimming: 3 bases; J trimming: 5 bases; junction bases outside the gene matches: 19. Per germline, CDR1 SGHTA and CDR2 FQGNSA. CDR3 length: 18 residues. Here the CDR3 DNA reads TGTGCCAGCAGCTTGCAGGCCCTCTTGGTGGGAGGGATAAACGAGCAGTACTTC. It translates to CASSLQALLVGGINEQYF. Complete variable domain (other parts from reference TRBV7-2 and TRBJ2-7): GAGVSQSPSNKVTEKGKDVELRCDPISGHTALYWYRQSLGQGLEFLIYFQGNSAPDKSGLPSDRFSAERTGGSVSTLTIQRTQQEDSAVYLCASSLQALLVGGINEQYFGPGTRLTVT.

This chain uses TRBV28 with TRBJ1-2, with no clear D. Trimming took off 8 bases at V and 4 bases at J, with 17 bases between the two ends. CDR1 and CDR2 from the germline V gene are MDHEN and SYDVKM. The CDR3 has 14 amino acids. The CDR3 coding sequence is TGTGCCAGCTCAATCCCAGGTTCTTCCTATGGCTACACCTTC. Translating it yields CASSIPGSSYGYTF.

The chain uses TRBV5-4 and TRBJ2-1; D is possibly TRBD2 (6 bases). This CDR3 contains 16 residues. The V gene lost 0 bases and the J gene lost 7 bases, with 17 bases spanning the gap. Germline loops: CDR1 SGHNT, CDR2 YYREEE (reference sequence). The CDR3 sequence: CASSLGRGGHGNEQFF. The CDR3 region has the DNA TGTGCCAGCAGCTTGGGGCGGGGCGGGCATGGGAATGAGCAGTTCTTC.

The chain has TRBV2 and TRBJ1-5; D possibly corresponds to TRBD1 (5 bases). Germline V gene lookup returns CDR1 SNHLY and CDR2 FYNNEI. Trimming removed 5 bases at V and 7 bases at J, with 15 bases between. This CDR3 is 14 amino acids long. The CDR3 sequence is CASSLQGSYQPQHF. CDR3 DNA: TGTGCCAGCAGTCTTCAGGGATCTTACCAGCCCCAGCATTTT.

This CDR3 is CASSPTGGRDTIYF. The CDR3 DNA is TGTGCCAGCAGTCCCACAGGGGGCCGAGACACCATATATTTT. The V gene is TRBV5-5, the J gene TRBJ1-3; TRBD1 aligns across 9 bases. V was clipped by 5 bases and J by 8 bases; unmatched bases: 8. From germline, CDR1 is SGHKS and CDR2 YYEKEE (reference sequence). The CDR3 consists of 14 residues.

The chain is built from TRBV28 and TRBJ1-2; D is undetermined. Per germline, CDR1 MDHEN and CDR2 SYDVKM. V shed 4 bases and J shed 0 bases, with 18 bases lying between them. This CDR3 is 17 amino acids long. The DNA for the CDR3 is TGTGCCAGCAGTTCCAGTTTTAGAATTAGCGCTAACTATGGCTACACCTTC. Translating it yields CASSSSFRISANYGYTF.

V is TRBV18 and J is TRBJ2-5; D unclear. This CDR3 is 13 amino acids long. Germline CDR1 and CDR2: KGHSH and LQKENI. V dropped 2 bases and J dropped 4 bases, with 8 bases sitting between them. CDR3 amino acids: CASSPNLRETQYF. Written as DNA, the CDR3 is TGTGCCAGCTCACCAAACCTAAGAGAGACCCAGTACTTC. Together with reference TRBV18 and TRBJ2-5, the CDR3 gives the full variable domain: NAGVMQNPRHLVRRRGQEARLRCSPMKGHSHVYWYRQLPEEGLKFMVYLQKENIIDESGMPKERFSAEFPKEGPSILRIQQVVRGDSAAYFCASSPNLRETQYFGPGTRLLVL.

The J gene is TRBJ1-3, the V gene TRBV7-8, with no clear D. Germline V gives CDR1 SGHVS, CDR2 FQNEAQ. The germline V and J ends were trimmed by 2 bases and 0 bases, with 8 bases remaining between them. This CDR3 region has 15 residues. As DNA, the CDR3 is TGTGCCAGCAGCTTAACGGGTTACTCTGGAAACACCATATATTTT. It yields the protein CASSLTGYSGNTIYF.

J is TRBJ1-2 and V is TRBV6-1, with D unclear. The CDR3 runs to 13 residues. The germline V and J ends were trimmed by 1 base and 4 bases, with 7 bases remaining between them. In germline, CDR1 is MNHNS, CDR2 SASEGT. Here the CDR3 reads CASSEVQFYGYTF. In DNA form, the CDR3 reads TGTGCCAGCAGTGAAGTACAGTTCTATGGCTACACCTTC.

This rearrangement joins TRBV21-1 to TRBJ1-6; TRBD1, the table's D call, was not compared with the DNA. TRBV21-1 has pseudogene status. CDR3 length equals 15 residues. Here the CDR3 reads CASSTEGGYNSPLHF. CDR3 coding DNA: TGTGCCAGCAGCACCGAAGGGGGTTATAATTCACCCCTCCACTTT.

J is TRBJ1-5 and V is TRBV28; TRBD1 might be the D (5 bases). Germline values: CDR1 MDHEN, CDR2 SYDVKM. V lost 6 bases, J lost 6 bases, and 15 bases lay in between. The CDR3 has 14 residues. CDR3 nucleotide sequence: TGTGCCAGCAGCCCTCTCGGGGGATTTCAGCCCCAGCATTTT. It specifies CASSPLGGFQPQHF.

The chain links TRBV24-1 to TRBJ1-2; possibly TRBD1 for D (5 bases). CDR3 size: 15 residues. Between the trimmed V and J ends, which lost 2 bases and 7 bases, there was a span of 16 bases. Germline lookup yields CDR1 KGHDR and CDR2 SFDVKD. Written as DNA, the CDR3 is TGTGCCACCAGTGATTCCGGTGGGGCTAGGGGTGGCTACACCTTC. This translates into CATSDSGGARGGYTF.

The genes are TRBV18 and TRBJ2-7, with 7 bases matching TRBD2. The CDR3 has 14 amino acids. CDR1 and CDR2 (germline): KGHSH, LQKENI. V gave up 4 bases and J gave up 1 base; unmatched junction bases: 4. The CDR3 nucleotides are TGTGCCAGCTCACGGGGGGGAGGTTCCTACGAGCAGTACTTC. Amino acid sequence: CASSRGGGSYEQYF.

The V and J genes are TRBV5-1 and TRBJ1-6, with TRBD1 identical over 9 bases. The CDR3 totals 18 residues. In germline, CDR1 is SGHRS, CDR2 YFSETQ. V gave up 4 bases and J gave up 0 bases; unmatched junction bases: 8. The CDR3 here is CASSPGQGRSSYNSPLHF. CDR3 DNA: TGCGCCAGCAGCCCGGGACAGGGAAGGAGCTCCTATAATTCACCCCTCCACTTT. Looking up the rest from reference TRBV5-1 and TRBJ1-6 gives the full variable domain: KAGVTQTPRYLIKTRGQQVTLSCSPISGHRSVSWYQQTPGQGLQFLFEYFSETQRNKGNFPGRFSGRQFSNSRSEMNVSTLELGDSALYLCASSPGQGRSSYNSPLHFGNGTRLTVT.

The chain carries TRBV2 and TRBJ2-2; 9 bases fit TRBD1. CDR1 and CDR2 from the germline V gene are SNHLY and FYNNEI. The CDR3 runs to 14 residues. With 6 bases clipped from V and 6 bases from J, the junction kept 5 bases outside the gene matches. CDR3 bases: TGTGCCAGCAGGCTACAGGGGGCGGCCGGGGAGCTGTTTTTT. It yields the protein CASRLQGAAGELFF.

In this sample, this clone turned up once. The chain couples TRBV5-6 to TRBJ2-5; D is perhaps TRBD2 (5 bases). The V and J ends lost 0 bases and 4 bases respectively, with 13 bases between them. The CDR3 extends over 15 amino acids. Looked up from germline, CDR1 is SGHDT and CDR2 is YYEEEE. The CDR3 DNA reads TGTGCCAGCAGCTTGGATGGCCACAGCGGAGAGACCCAGTACTTC. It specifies CASSLDGHSGETQYF.

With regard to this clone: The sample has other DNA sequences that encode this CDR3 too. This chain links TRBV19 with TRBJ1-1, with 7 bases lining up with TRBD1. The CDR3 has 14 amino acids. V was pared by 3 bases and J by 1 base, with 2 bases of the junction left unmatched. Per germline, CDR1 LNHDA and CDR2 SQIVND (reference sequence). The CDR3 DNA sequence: TGTGCCAGTAGTATCGACAGGGAGAACACTGAAGCTTTCTTT. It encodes CASSIDRENTEAFF.

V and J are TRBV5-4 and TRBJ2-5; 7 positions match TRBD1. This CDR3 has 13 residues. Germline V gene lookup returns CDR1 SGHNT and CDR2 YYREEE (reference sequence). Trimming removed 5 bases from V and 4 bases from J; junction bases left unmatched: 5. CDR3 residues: CASSLGQLETQYF. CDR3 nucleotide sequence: TGTGCCAGCAGTCTGGGACAGCTAGAGACCCAGTACTTC.

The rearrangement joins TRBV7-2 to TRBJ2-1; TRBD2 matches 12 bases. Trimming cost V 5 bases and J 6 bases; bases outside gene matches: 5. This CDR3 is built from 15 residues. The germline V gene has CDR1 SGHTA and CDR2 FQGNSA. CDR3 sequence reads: CASSLGTSGSNEQFF. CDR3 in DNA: TGTGCCAGCAGCCTCGGGACTAGCGGGTCCAATGAGCAGTTCTTC.

The CDR3 spells CASSLGGRGRTEAFF. Written as DNA, the CDR3 is TGTGCCAGCAGCTTAGGTGGCAGGGGACGCACTGAAGCTTTCTTT. The V and J genes are TRBV11-2 and TRBJ1-1; possible D gene TRBD1, 6 bases. From germline, CDR1 is SGHAT and CDR2 FQNNGV. The CDR3 is made up of 15 amino acids. V was shortened by 1 base and J by 4 bases, with 13 bases between the two germline ends.

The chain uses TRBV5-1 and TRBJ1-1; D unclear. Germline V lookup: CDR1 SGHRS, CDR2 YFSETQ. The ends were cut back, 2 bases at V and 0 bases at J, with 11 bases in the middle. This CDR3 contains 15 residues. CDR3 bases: TGCGCCAGCAGCTTAGGGCGGGGTGTGAACACTGAAGCTTTCTTT. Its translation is CASSLGRGVNTEAFF.

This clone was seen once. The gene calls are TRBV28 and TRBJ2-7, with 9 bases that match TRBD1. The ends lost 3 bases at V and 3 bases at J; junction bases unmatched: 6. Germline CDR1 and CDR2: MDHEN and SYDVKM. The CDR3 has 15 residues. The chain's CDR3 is CASSFRRDRVYEQYF. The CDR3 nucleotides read TGTGCCAGCAGTTTCAGACGGGACAGGGTCTACGAGCAGTACTTC.

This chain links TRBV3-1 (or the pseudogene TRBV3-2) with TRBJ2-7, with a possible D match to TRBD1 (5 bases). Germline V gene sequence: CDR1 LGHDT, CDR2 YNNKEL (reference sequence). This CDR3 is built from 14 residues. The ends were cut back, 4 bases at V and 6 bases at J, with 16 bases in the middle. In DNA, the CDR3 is TGTGCCAGCAGCCGTATACCGACAGAAGGCGAGCAGTACTTC. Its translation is CASSRIPTEGEQYF.

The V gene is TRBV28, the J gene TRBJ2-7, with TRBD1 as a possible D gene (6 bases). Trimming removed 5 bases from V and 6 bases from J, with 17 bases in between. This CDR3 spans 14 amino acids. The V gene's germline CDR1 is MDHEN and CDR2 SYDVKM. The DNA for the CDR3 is TGTGCCAGCAGTCAACCCCAGGGGTTGCGCGAGCAGTACTTC. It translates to CASSQPQGLREQYF.